This T cell receptor (beta chain) emerged from a study of blood T cell repertoires in COVID-19. For this clone: This CDR3 is also generated by other DNA sequences in the sample.

The CDR3 runs to 11 residues. Germline V gives CDR1 DFQATT, CDR2 SNEGSKA (reference sequence). Profiled with immunoSEQ multiplex PCR; TCRdb holds only in-frame clones, not every one. This repertoire shows 250,000 or so clones, approximately 90% found once; its top ten account for approximately 3%. The sequence came from a man between 35 and 55 years old who had been exposed to COVID-19. The chain uses TRBV20-1 and TRBJ1-4; a possible D gene is TRBD1 (5 bases). Source material: PBMCs or T cells enriched from blood (not recorded which). CDR3 DNA sequence: TGCAGCGCCAGGGAAGGTGAAAAACTGTTTTTT. The encoded protein is CSAREGEKLFF.